This TCR beta chain was captured by sequencing in a study of blood T cells in healthy people across ages. This clonotype was recorded only once. With a J-beta primer mix and a sample-barcoded 5' primer, a second PCR ran about 7 to 12 cycles. TCRdb analysed the 5' RACE reads with MiXCR anew, one entry per CDR3 protein. The table has about 780,000 distinct CDR3 sequences, 20% to 30% seen once. These data were also reused for a study on T cells of mothers and their children.

Sequencing was performed on blood. This clonotype was obtained from a boy aged 5 to 17 in good health.

The CDR3 DNA reads TGTGCCAGCAGCTCGGGACTAGAGGTGCTTGAGCAGTTCTTC. Translation gives CASSSGLEVLEQFF. The V gene is TRBV7-2, the J gene TRBJ2-1; TRBD2 matches 8 bases. The CDR3 contains 14 residues. The V segment lost 4 bases and the J segment 9 bases; nucleotides outside the gene matches: 8. Germline CDR1 and CDR2: SGHTA and FQGNSA. Based on the CDR3 plus reference TRBV7-2 and TRBJ2-1, the full variable domain is GAGVSQSPSNKVTEKGKDVELRCDPISGHTALYWYRQSLGQGLEFLIYFQGNSAPDKSGLPSDRFSAERTGGSVSTLTIQRTQQEDSAVYLCASSSGLEVLEQFFGPGTRLTVL.